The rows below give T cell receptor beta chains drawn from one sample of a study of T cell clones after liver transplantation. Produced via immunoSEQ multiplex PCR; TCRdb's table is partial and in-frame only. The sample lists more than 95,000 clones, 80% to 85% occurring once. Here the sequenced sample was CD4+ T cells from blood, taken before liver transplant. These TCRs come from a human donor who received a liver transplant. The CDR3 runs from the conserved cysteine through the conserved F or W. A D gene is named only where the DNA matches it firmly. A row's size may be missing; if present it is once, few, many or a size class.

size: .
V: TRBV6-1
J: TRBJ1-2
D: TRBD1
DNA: TGTGCCAGCAGTGAAACTACAGGGGGCGACTATGGCTACACCTTC
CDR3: CASSETTGGDYGYTF

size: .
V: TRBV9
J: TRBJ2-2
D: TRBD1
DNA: TGTGCCAGCACCTGGGACAGGGAGTCGCCCGGGGAGCTGTTTTTT
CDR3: CASTWDRESPGELFF

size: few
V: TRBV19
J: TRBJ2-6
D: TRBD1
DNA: TGTGCCAGTAGTATTCGACAGGGCGGTGGGGCCAACGTCCTGACTTTC
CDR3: CASSIRQGGGANVLTF

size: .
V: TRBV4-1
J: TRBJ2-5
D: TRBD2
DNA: TGCGCCAGCAGCCAAGACCCTCCTAGCGGACAAGAGACCCAGTACTTC
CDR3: CASSQDPPSGQETQYF

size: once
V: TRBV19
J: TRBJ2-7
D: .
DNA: TGTGCCAGTAGCACCTACGAGCAGTACTTC
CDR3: CASSTYEQYF

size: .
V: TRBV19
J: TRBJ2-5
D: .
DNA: TGTGCCAGTAGTATAGGCGGGACAGCTCTGGAGACCCAGTACTTC
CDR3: CASSIGGTALETQYF

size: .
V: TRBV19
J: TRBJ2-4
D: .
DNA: TGTGCCAGTAGTAAGACAGTCCATTTAGCCAAAAACATTCAGTACTTC
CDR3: CASSKTVHLAKNIQYF

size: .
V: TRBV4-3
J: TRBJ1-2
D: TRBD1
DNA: TGCGCCAGCAGCGCAAACACCGGGACAGGGGTAGGAAGGGAGGATGGCTACACCTTC
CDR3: CASSANTGTGVGREDGYTF

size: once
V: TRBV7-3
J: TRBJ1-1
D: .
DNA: TGTGCCAGCAGCTTCGGGAACACTGAAGCTTTCTTT
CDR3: CASSFGNTEAFF

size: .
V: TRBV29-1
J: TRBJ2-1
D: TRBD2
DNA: TGCAGCGTTGGGGTAGCGGGGGCCTTAAATGAGCAGTTCTTC
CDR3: CSVGVAGALNEQFF

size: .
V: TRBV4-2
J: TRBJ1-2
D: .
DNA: TGTGCCAGCAGCCAAGACAGGGCCGACTATGGCTACACCTTC
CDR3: CASSQDRADYGYTF

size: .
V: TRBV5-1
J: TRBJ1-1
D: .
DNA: TGCGCCAGCAGCTTGGGTCCTGAAGCTTTCTTT
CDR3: CASSLGPEAFF

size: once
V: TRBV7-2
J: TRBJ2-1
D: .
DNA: TGTGCCAGCAGAAGGACGGGGCCCAACTACAATGAGCAGTTCTTC
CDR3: CASRRTGPNYNEQFF

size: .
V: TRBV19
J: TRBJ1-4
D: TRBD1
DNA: TGTGCCAGTAGCCCGGCCTCAGGGGGAGCAACTAATGAAAAACTGTTTTTT
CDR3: CASSPASGGATNEKLFF

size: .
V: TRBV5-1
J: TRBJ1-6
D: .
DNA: TGCGCCAGCAGCTTCCGGGAATCAAATTCACCCCTCCACTTT
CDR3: CASSFRESNSPLHF

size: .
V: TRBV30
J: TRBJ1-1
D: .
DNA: TGTGCCTGGAGTGTACGGTCTGACACTGAAGCTTTCTTT
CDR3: CAWSVRSDTEAFF

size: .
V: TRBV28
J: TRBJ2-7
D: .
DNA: TGTGCCAGCAGTCAAACAGGGATAAGCGGCTACGAGCAGTACTTC
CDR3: CASSQTGISGYEQYF

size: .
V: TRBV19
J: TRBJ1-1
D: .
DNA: TGTGCCAGTAGTATATCGATTTCTGAAGCTTTCTTT
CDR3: CASSISISEAFF

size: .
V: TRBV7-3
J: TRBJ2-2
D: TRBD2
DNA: TGTGCCAGCAGCTCCCATAGGACTAGCGGCTCCCCCGGGGAGCTGTTTTTT
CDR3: CASSSHRTSGSPGELFF

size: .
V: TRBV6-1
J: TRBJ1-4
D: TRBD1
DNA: TGTGCCAGCAGTGAAGCGACAGGGGGCAGTGAAAAACTGTTTTTT
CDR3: CASSEATGGSEKLFF

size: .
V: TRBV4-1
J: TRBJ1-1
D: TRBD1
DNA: TGCGCCAGCAGCCAACTTAGCGACAGGGGCCTAAACACTGAAGCTTTCTTT
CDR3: CASSQLSDRGLNTEAFF

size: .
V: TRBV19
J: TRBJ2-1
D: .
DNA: TGTGCCAGTAGTAGATCATCGGTGGGGTTAACCTCCTACAATGAGCAGTTCTTC
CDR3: CASSRSSVGLTSYNEQFF

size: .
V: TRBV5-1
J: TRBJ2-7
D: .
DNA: TGCGCCAGCAGCCCCTCCGAGGGGGGCGAGCAGTACTTC
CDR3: CASSPSEGGEQYF

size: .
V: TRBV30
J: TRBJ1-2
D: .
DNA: TGTGCCTGCCCCGATGGCCCTAAGACAGGCTACACCTTC
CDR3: CACPDGPKTGYTF

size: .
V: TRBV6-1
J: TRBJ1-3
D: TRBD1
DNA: TGTGCCAGCAGGCTCGGGACAGCCTCTGGAAACACCATATATTTT
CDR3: CASRLGTASGNTIYF

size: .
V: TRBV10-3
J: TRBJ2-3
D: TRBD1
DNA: TGTGCCATCAGTGACAGGGGGCTGGGGACAGATACGCAGTATTTT
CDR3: CAISDRGLGTDTQYF

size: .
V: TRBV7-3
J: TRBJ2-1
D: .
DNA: TGTGCCAGCAGCGATAACGGTGAGCAGTTCTTC
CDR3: CASSDNGEQFF

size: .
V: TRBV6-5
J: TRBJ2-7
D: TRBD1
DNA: TGTGCCAGCAGTTACGGGGGACAGAGGTTCTACGAGCAGTACTTC
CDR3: CASSYGGQRFYEQYF

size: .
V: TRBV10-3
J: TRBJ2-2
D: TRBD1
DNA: TGTGCCATCAGTGGGGCTTGGGGACAGGGCGGCACCGGGGAGCTGTTTTTT
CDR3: CAISGAWGQGGTGELFF

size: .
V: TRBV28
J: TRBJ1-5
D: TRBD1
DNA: TGTGCCAGCAGCTTGGAGACAGGGGACAATCAGCCCCAGCATTTT
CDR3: CASSLETGDNQPQHF

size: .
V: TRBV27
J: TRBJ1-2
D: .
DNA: TGTGCCAGCAGTTTACTTCCAGGGAGGTTAAACTATGGCTACACCTTC
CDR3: CASSLLPGRLNYGYTF

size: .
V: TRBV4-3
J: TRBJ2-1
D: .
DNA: TGCGCCAGCAGCCAAGGCCAGTACAATGAGCAGTTCTTC
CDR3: CASSQGQYNEQFF

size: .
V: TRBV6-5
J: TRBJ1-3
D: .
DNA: TGTGCCAGCAGTGGCAGGGACTCTGGAAACACCATATATTTT
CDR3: CASSGRDSGNTIYF

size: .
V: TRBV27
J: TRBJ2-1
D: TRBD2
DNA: TGTGCCAGCGCCTATTCCGGGACTAGCGGGAGGGCCTTCTACAATGAGCAGTTCTTC
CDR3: CASAYSGTSGRAFYNEQFF

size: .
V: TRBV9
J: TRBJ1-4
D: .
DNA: TGTGCCAGCAGCGTGCAGATGGACCCGGTAACTAATGAAAAACTGTTTTTT
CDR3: CASSVQMDPVTNEKLFF

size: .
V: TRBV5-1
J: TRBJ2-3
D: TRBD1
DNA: TGCGCCAGCAGCTTGGAACAGGGGGCGGCAGATACGCAGTATTTT
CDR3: CASSLEQGAADTQYF

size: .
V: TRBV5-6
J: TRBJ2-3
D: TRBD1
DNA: TGTGCCAGCAGCTCGACGGGACAGGGCACAGATACGCAGTATTTT
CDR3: CASSSTGQGTDTQYF

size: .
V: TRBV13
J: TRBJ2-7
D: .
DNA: TGTGCCAGCAGCGCCACAGGAATCTTTAGCTCCTACGAGCAGTACTTC
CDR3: CASSATGIFSSYEQYF

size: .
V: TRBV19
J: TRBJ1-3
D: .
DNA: TGTGCCAGTAGTCCCCGGGGGGGACAACTCTCTGGAAACACCATATATTTT
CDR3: CASSPRGGQLSGNTIYF

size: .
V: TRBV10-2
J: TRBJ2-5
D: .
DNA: TGCGCCACCGGACTCTATCCGGGGGAGACCCAGTACTTC
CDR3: CATGLYPGETQYF